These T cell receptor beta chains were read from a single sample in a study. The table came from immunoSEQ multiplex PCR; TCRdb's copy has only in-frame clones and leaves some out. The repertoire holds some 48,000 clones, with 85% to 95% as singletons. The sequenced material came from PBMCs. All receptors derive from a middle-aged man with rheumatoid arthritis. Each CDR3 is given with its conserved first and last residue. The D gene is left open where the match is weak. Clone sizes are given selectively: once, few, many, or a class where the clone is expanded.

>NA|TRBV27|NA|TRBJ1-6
TGTGCCAGCAGTATCACGGACGGGTCACCCCTCCACTTT
CASSITDGSPLHF
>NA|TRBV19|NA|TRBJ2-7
TGTGCCAGTAGTTCACCGCCCGACGGCTCCTACGAGCAGTACTTC
CASSSPPDGSYEQYF
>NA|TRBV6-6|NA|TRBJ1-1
TGTGCCAGCAGTCGTGACGGGAACACTGAAGCTTTCTTT
CASSRDGNTEAFF
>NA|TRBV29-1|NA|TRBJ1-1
TGCAGCGTTGTAGCACAGGGAGGAACTGAAGCTTTCTTT
CSVVAQGGTEAFF
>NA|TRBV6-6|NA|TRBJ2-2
TGTGCCAGCAGTCCCGCCCTAGCTGCGGGGCCCGGGGAGCTGTTTTTT
CASSPALAAGPGELFF
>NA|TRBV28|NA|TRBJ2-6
TGTGCCAGCATGACCGCCACTGGGGCCAACGTCCTGACTTTC
CASMTATGANVLTF
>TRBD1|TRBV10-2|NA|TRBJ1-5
TGCGCCAGCAGTGAGGAGGGGGCAGGGTGGCAGCCCCAGCATTTT
CASSEEGAGWQPQHF
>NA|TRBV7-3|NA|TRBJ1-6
TGTGCCAGCAGCTTACAGTCCACAAATTCACCCCTCCACTTT
CASSLQSTNSPLHF
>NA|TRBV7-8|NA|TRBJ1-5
TGTGCCAGCAGCTTAGTCCGGGATGGGCCCCAGCATTTT
CASSLVRDGPQHF
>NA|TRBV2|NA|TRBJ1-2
TGTGCCAGCACCCAACAGGGATTCGACTATGGCTACACCTTC
CASTQQGFDYGYTF
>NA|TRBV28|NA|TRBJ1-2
TGTGCCAGTCGCAGGGTGGACTATGGCTACACCTTC
CASRRVDYGYTF
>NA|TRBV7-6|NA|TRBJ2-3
TGTGCCAGCAGCCCCGGACAGAAAGATACGCAGTATTTT
CASSPGQKDTQYF
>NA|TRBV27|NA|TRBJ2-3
TGTGCCAGCAGTCCCCGCACAGATACGCAGTATTTT
CASSPRTDTQYF
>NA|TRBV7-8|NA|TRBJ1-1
TGTGCCAGCAGCCCCCTTCGTTTAGAAGCTTTCTTT
CASSPLRLEAFF
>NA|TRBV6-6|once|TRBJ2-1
TGTGCCAGCAGCCTATCCGGGGTCTTTGGGGAAGAGCAGTTCTTC
CASSLSGVFGEEQFF
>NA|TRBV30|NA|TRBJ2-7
TGTGCCTGGAATACAGGGAATCACGAGCAGTACTTC
CAWNTGNHEQYF
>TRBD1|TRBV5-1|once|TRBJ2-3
TGCGCCAGCAGCTTGTCAGGGGGCTCTACTAGCACAGATACGCAGTATTTT
CASSLSGGSTSTDTQYF
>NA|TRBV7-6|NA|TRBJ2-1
TGTGCCAGCAGCTTAGTGCGAGCTCTTAACAATGAGCAGTTCTTC
CASSLVRALNNEQFF
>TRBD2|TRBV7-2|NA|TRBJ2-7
TGTGCCAGCAGTTCGACTAGCGGGTTCTCCTACGAGCAGTACTTC
CASSSTSGFSYEQYF
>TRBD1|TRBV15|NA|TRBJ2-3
TGTGCCACCGGGCCAGGGACAGGGATGTCTAGCACAGATACGCAGTATTTT
CATGPGTGMSSTDTQYF
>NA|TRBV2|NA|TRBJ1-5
TGTGCCAGCAGTGAAGGACCTAGGGCAGGTAATCAGCCCCAGCATTTT
CASSEGPRAGNQPQHF
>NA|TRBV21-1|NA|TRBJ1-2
TGTGCCAGCAGCAAAGGGACAGGTGAGAGTGGCTACACCTTC
CASSKGTGESGYTF
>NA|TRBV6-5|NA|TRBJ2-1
TGTGCCAGCAAGTATGGCCAGGGAGATAGCAATGAGCAGTTCTTC
CASKYGQGDSNEQFF
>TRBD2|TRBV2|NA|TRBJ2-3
TGTGCCAGCAGTTTGACTAGCGGGAGAACAGATACGCAGTATTTT
CASSLTSGRTDTQYF
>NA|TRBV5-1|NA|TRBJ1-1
TGCGCCAGCAGCTTGGTATCCAGGGGTGCCACTGAAGCTTTCTTT
CASSLVSRGATEAFF
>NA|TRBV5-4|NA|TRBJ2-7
TGTGCCAGCAGCTTGGGAACGGGTGAGCAGTACTTC
CASSLGTGEQYF
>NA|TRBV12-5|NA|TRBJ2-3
TGTGCTAGTGGTTCGGCGGGCCGTGGAACAGATACGCAGTATTTT
CASGSAGRGTDTQYF